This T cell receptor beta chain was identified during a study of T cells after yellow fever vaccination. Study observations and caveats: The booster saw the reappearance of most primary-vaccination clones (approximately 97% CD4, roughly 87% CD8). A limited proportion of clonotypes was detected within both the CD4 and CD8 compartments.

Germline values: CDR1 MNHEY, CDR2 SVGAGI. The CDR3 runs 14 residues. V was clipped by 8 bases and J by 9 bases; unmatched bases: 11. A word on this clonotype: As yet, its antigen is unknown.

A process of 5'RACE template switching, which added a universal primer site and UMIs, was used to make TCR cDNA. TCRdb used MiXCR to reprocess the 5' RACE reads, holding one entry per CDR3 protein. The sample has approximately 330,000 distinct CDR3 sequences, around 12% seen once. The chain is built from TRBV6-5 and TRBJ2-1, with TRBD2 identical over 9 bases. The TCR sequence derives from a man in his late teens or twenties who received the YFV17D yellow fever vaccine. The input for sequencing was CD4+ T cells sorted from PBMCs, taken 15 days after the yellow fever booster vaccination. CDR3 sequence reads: CASGAGTSLREQFF. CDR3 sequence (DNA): TGTGCCAGCGGGGCCGGGACTAGCTTGCGTGAGCAGTTCTTC.